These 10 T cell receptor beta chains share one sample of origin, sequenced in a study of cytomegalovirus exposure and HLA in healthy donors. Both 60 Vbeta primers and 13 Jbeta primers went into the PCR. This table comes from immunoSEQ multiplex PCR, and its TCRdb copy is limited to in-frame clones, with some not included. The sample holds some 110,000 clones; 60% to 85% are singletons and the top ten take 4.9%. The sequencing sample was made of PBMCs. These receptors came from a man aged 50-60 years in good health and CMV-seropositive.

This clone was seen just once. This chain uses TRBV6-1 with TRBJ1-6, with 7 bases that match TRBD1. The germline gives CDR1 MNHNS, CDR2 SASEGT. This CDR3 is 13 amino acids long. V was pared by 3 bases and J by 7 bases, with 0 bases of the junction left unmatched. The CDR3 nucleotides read TGTGCCAGCAGTGACAGGGGGAATTCACCCCTCCACTTT. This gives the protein CASSDRGNSPLHF.

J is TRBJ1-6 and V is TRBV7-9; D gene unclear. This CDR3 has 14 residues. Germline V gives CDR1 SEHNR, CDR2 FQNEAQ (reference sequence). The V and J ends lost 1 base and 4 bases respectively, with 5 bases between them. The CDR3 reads CASSLEHYNSPLHF. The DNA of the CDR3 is TGTGCCAGCAGCTTAGAACATTATAATTCACCCCTCCACTTT. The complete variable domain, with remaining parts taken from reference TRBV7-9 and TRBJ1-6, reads DTGVSQNPRHKITKRGQNVTFRCDPISEHNRLYWYRQTLGQGPEFLTYFQNEAQLEKSRLLSDRFSAERPKGSFSTLEIQRTEQGDSAMYLCASSLEHYNSPLHFGNGTRLTVT.

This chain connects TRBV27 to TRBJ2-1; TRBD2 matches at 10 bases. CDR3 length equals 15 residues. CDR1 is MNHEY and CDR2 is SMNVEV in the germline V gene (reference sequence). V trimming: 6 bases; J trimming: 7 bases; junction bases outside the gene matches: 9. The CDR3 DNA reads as TGTGCCAGCAGCCCTGAGCGGGGGGGCCGGAATGAGCAGTTCTTC. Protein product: CASSPERGGRNEQFF.

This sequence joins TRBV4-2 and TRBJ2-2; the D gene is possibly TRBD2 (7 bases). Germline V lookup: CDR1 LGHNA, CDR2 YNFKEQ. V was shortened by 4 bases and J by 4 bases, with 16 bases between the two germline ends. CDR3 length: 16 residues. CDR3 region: CASSLGAGVSTGELFF. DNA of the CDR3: TGTGCCAGCAGCCTGGGGGCGGGAGTTAGCACCGGGGAGCTGTTTTTT.

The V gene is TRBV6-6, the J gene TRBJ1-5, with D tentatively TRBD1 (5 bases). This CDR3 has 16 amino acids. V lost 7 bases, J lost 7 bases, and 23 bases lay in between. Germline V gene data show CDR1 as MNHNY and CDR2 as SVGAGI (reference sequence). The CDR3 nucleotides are TGTGCCAGCACCCCCCCTTCTGGCAGGGTCGGGCAGCCCCAGCATTTT. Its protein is CASTPPSGRVGQPQHF.

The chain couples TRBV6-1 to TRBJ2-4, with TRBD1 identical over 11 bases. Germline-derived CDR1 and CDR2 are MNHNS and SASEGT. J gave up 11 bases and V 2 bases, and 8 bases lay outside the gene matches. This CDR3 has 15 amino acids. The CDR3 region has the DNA TGTGCCAGCAGTGAACAGGGGACAGGGGGGGTCCTTCAGTACTTC. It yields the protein CASSEQGTGGVLQYF.

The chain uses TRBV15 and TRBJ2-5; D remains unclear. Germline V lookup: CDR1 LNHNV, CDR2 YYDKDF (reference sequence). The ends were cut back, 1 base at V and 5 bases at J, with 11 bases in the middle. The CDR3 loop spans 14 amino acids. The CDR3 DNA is TGTGCCACCAGCAGAGTACAGAATTTGGAGACCCAGTACTTC. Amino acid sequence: CATSRVQNLETQYF. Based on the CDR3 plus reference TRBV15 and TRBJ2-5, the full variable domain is DAMVIQNPRYQVTQFGKPVTLSCSQTLNHNVMYWYQQKSSQAPKLLFHYYDKDFNNEADTPDNFQSRRPNTSFCFLDIRSPGLGDTAMYLCATSRVQNLETQYFGPGTRLLVL.

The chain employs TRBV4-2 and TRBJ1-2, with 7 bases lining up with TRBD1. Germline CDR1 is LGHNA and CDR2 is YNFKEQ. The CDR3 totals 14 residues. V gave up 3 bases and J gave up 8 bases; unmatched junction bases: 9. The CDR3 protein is CASSQGQPAGGYTF. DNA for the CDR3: TGTGCCAGCAGCCAGGGACAGCCAGCTGGGGGCTACACCTTC.

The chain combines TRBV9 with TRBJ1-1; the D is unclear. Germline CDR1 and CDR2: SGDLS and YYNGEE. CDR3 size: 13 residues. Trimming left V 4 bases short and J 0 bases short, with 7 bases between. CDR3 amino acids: CASSSPMNTEAFF. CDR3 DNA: TGTGCCAGCAGCTCTCCTATGAACACTGAAGCTTTCTTT.

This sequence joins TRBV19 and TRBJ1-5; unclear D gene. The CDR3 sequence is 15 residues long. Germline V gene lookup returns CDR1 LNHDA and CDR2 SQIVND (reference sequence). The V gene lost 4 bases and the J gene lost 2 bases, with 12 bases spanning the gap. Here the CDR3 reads CASSTREAGNQPQHF. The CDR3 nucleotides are TGTGCCAGTAGTACCCGGGAGGCGGGCAATCAGCCCCAGCATTTT.